The present TCR beta chain was sequenced within a study of long-term antiretroviral therapy in people with HIV. Findings and caveats of the study: In samples taken after ART, diversity increased but remained below transplant donor control levels. Repertoires in HIV (unlike those of controls) had narrower CDR3 length ranges.

This clone has a handful of counts. Its antigen is not identified. It was version v3.0 of the immunoSEQ assay that was run at survey level. Assay used: immunoSEQ multiplex PCR; TCRdb lists only in-frame clones, some missing. The data show tens of thousands of clones, 76% seen once. Germline V gene data show CDR1 as MDHEN and CDR2 as SYDVKM. Trimming took 5 bases from V and 1 from J, leaving 17 bases between them. The CDR3 consists of 16 residues. Every one of the participants with HIV received treatment in the United States. DNA was extracted from roughly 1-10 million thawed cryopreserved PBMC. The chain recombines TRBV28 with TRBJ1-1; D gene ambiguous. Material: unsorted PBMCs, obtained 0.5 years after starting antiretroviral therapy. This clonotype was obtained from a woman aged 40 to 55 with HIV. This CDR3 is CASSIPGGPSNTEAFF. CDR3 DNA sequence: TGTGCCAGCAGTATACCGGGAGGCCCCTCGAACACTGAAGCTTTCTTT.